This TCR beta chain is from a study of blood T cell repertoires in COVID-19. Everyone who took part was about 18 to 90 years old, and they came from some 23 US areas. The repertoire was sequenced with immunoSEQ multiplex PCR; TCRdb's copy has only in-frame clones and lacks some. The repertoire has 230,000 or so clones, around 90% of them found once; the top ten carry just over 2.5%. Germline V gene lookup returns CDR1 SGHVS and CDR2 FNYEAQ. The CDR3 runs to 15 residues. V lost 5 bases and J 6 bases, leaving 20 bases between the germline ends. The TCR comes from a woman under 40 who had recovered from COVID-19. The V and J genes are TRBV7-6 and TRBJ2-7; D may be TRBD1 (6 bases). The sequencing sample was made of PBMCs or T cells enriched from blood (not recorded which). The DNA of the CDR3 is TGTGCCAGCAGCCGACAGGACTCCCTTGGGTTCGAGCAGTACTTC. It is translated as CASSRQDSLGFEQYF. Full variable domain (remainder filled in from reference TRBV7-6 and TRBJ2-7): GAGVSQSPRYKVTKRGQDVALRCDPISGHVSLYWYRQALGQGPEFLTYFNYEAQQDKSGLPNDRFSAERPEGSISTLTIQRTEQRDSAMYRCASSRQDSLGFEQYFGPGTRLTVT.